Below are 26 T cell receptor beta chains sequenced from a single sample in a study of blood T cell repertoires in COVID-19. Using immunoSEQ multiplex PCR, the repertoire was profiled, and TCRdb retains in-frame clones only, with some absent. The profile shows 140,000 to 150,000 clones, around 87% of them singletons. Source material: peripheral blood. The receptors were sampled from a man between 18 and 35 years old with COVID-19, enrolled during active disease.

The V gene is TRBV5-6, the J gene TRBJ2-7, with D unclear. The CDR3 is 13 residues long. The V and J ends lost 2 bases and 1 base respectively, with 7 bases between them. Germline CDR1 reads SGHDT; CDR2 reads YYEEEE. In DNA form, the CDR3 reads TGTGCCAGCAGCTTCGTCAGGTCCTACGAGCAGTACTTC. Translating gives CASSFVRSYEQYF.

DNA of the CDR3: TGTGCCAGCAGCTTAGAGGACAGAGAAGCTTTCTTT. Its protein product is CASSLEDREAFF. The chain couples TRBV11-3 to TRBJ1-1; perhaps TRBD1 as D (6 bases). CDR1 SGHNT and CDR2 YENEEA come from the germline V gene. This CDR3 contains 12 residues. V dropped 0 bases and J dropped 8 bases, with 7 bases sitting between them. Filled out from reference TRBV11-3 and TRBJ1-1, the complete variable domain reads EAGVVQSPRYKIIEKKQPVAFWCNPISGHNTLYWYLQNLGQGPELLIRYENEEAVDDSQLPKDRFSAERLKGVDSTLKIQPAELGDSAVYLCASSLEDREAFFGQGTRLTVV.

J is TRBJ2-3 and V is TRBV6-4; TRBD2 aligns across 7 bases. With 2 bases clipped from V and 0 bases from J, the junction kept 2 bases outside the gene matches. The CDR3 has 15 residues. Germline assignment: CDR1 MRHNA and CDR2 SNTAGT. In DNA form, the CDR3 reads TGTGCCAGCAGTGACGGGGGAGGGAGCACAGATACGCAGTATTTT. It specifies CASSDGGGSTDTQYF.

On this clone itself: A read error may produce the germline difference seen at one junction end. This sample also contains other DNA sequences that code for the same CDR3. The chain combines TRBV28 with TRBJ1-4; tentatively, D is TRBD1 (6 bases). The germline CDR1 and CDR2 sequences are MDHEN and SYDVKM. The CDR3 covers 14 residues. DNA of the CDR3: TGTGCCAGCAGTTTACAGGGGACGAATGAAAAACTGCTTTTT. Translated: CASSLQGTNEKLLF.

The chain combines TRBV27 with TRBJ2-6; tentatively, D is TRBD1 (6 bases). This CDR3 comprises 19 residues. Germline values: CDR1 MNHEY, CDR2 SMNVEV (reference sequence). Between the trimmed V and J ends, which lost 7 bases and 0 bases, there was a span of 22 bases. This CDR3 reads CASTRQALDTLSGANVLTF. The CDR3, as DNA: TGTGCCAGCACACGACAGGCCCTGGACACCCTCTCTGGGGCCAACGTCCTGACTTTC.

The chain combines TRBV4-3 with TRBJ2-6; possibly TRBD2 for D (6 bases). This CDR3 spans 16 amino acids. Germline-derived CDR1 and CDR2 are LGHNA and YSLEER. V lost 0 bases to trimming and J lost 0 bases, with 6 bases between them. This CDR3 reads CASSQEGGSGANVLTF. The CDR3 DNA follows: TGCGCCAGCAGCCAAGAGGGGGGCTCTGGGGCCAACGTCCTGACTTTC.

The genes are TRBV5-4 and TRBJ2-7; the match to TRBD2 covers 8 bases. Germline V CDR1 and CDR2: SGHNT, YYREEE (reference sequence). The V segment lost 6 bases and the J segment 3 bases; nucleotides outside the gene matches: 11. There are 15 residues in the CDR3. CDR3 coding DNA: TGTGCCAGCATCCCAGCGGGAGCTTCCCGCTACGAGCAGTACTTC. Translated, it gives CASIPAGASRYEQYF.

The J gene is TRBJ2-2, the V gene TRBV3-1 (or the pseudogene TRBV3-2), with TRBD2 matching over 7 bases. The CDR3 is made up of 15 amino acids. V trimming: 7 bases; J trimming: 5 bases; junction bases outside the gene matches: 10. Germline CDR1 LGHDT, CDR2 YNNKEL (reference sequence). CDR3 bases: TGTGCCAGCATGCGGGCTAGCGGCTTTACCGGGGAGCTGTTTTTT. Residues: CASMRASGFTGELFF.

This chain joins TRBV7-6 and TRBJ1-5; a possible D gene is TRBD1 (5 bases). V dropped 1 base and J dropped 3 bases, with 10 bases sitting between them. Germline lookup yields CDR1 SGHVS and CDR2 FNYEAQ. The CDR3 runs to 15 residues. CDR3 bases: TGTGCCAGCAGCTTAGGGGGCAGCCACAATCAGCCCCAGCATTTT. This gives the protein CASSLGGSHNQPQHF. The complete variable domain, with remaining parts taken from reference TRBV7-6 and TRBJ1-5, reads GAGVSQSPRYKVTKRGQDVALRCDPISGHVSLYWYRQALGQGPEFLTYFNYEAQQDKSGLPNDRFSAERPEGSISTLTIQRTEQRDSAMYRCASSLGGSHNQPQHFGDGTRLSIL.

This chain joins TRBV2 and TRBJ2-7; TRBD1 matches at 9 bases. The CDR3 consists of 14 residues. Germline assignment: CDR1 SNHLY and CDR2 FYNNEI. V lost 5 bases to trimming and J lost 5 bases; unmatched junction nucleotides: 7. CDR3 sequence: CASSKDRGNNEQYF. The CDR3 bases are TGTGCCAGCAGTAAGGACAGGGGAAACAACGAGCAGTACTTC.

The rearrangement uses TRBV28 and TRBJ2-7; D is unclear. V shed 5 bases and J shed 3 bases, with 14 bases lying between them. The CDR3 sequence is 14 residues long. CDR1 and CDR2 from the germline V gene are MDHEN and SYDVKM. The CDR3, as DNA: TGTGCCAGCAGTCCGCAACCTCCAGGCTACGAGCAGTACTTC. Translation gives CASSPQPPGYEQYF. The variable domain in full, with the rest retrieved from reference TRBV28 and TRBJ2-7, is DVKVTQSSRYLVKRTGEKVFLECVQDMDHENMFWYRQDPGLGLRLIYFSYDVKMKEKGDIPEGYSVSREKKERFSLILESASTNQTSMYLCASSPQPPGYEQYFGPGTRLTVT.

This rearrangement joins TRBV11-2 to TRBJ2-1, with 7 bases identical to TRBD2. J lost 1 base, V lost 8 bases, and 14 bases had no gene match. The CDR3 runs 17 residues. Germline V gene lookup returns CDR1 SGHAT and CDR2 FQNNGV. CDR3 sequence (DNA): TGTGCCAGCCGCCAGTTTCTTAGCGGGTTTTCCTACAATGAGCAGTTCTTC. Protein sequence: CASRQFLSGFSYNEQFF.

For this clone: The junction does not match germline at one end; this may be a read error. V gene TRBV6-5 combines with J gene TRBJ1-4; the D is unclear. From germline, CDR1 is MNHEY and CDR2 SVGAGI. The CDR3 contains 11 residues. The CDR3 region is CASSHSEKLLF. In nucleotides, the CDR3 is TGTGCCAGCAGTCATAGTGAAAAACTGCTTTTT.

The V call is TRBV28, the J call TRBJ1-2; 9 bases agree with TRBD1. V lost 3 bases to trimming and J lost 7 bases; unmatched junction nucleotides: 6. CDR1 and CDR2 from the germline V gene are MDHEN and SYDVKM. There are 14 residues in the CDR3. The CDR3 protein is CASSFRTGAGGYTF. The CDR3 bases are TGTGCCAGCAGTTTTAGGACAGGGGCCGGTGGCTACACCTTC.

This clone was observed once. The CDR3 nucleotides are TGCGCCAGCAGCCAAGGCGCTAACAGGATCAGCTACGAGCAGTACTTC. Its translation: CASSQGANRISYEQYF. The chain links TRBV4-1 to TRBJ2-7, with D perhaps TRBD1 (5 bases). Germline CDR1 is MGHRA and CDR2 is YSYEKL. Trimming removed 1 base at V and 3 bases at J, with 16 bases between. This CDR3 contains 16 residues.

There are a few counts of this clone. The rearrangement uses TRBV7-9 and TRBJ2-2, with D maybe TRBD2 (6 bases). This CDR3 has 14 amino acids. V was trimmed by 7 bases and J by 0 bases, leaving 9 bases between them. Looked up from germline, CDR1 is SEHNR and CDR2 is FQNEAQ (reference sequence). The CDR3 loop reads CASIGTANTGELFF. The CDR3 bases are TGTGCCAGCATCGGGACTGCGAACACCGGGGAGCTGTTTTTT.

This rearrangement joins TRBV19 to TRBJ1-5; unclear D gene. Per germline, CDR1 LNHDA and CDR2 SQIVND (reference sequence). The CDR3 sequence is 13 residues long. The germline V and J ends were trimmed by 8 bases and 2 bases, with 10 bases remaining between them. The CDR3 spells CASGGRGNQPQHF. The CDR3 coding sequence is TGTGCCAGTGGAGGACGGGGCAATCAGCCCCAGCATTTT. The full variable domain, rest sourced from reference TRBV19 and TRBJ1-5, is DGGITQSPKYLFRKEGQNVTLSCEQNLNHDAMYWYRQDPGQGLRLIYYSQIVNDFQKGDIAEGYSVSREKKESFPLTVTSAQKNPTAFYLCASGGRGNQPQHFGDGTRLSIL.

This clone was detected only once. This chain joins TRBV30 and TRBJ2-1; 7 nucleotides line up with TRBD2. This CDR3 is 14 amino acids long. Germline V lookup: CDR1 GTSNPN, CDR2 SVGIG (reference sequence). The ends lost 7 bases at V and 5 bases at J; junction bases unmatched: 11. CDR3 amino acids: CAYMRGRANNEQFF. The CDR3 coding sequence is TGTGCCTACATGAGAGGGAGGGCAAACAATGAGCAGTTCTTC.

The V and J genes are TRBV4-2 and TRBJ1-6; TRBD1 agrees at 7 bases. This CDR3 contains 16 residues. Germline CDR1 LGHNA, CDR2 YNFKEQ. Germline trimming cut 0 bases from V and 7 bases from J; bases unmatched to any gene: 6. As DNA, the CDR3 is TGTGCCAGCAGCCAAGATGAGGGACAGCCGAATTCACCCCTCCACTTT. It translates to CASSQDEGQPNSPLHF.

The chain combines TRBV24-1 with TRBJ2-3, with 8 bases aligning to TRBD1. Germline V gives CDR1 KGHDR, CDR2 SFDVKD. Trimming took 3 bases from V and 6 from J; bases not matched to a gene: 7. The CDR3 length is 15 residues. DNA of the CDR3: TGTGCCACCAGTGATATCGACAGGGGTCCGGATACGCAGTATTTT. Protein sequence: CATSDIDRGPDTQYF.

This chain links TRBV11-2 with TRBJ2-3; no definite D call. The CDR3 is 16 residues long. Germline loops: CDR1 SGHAT, CDR2 FQNNGV. V shed 2 bases and J shed 0 bases, with 12 bases lying between them. The DNA of the CDR3 is TGTGCCAGCAGCTTACCACTGTTATCTAGCACAGATACGCAGTATTTT. This sequence encodes CASSLPLLSSTDTQYF.

The chain carries TRBV28 and TRBJ1-5; 9 positions match TRBD1. The CDR3 has 18 amino acids. V lost 2 bases, J lost 1 base, and 9 bases stayed unmatched. Germline V gene lookup returns CDR1 MDHEN and CDR2 SYDVKM. The CDR3 sequence: CASSLPRDRVPSNQPQHF. In nucleotides, the CDR3 is TGTGCCAGCAGTTTACCACGGGACAGGGTACCCAGCAATCAGCCCCAGCATTTT. Combining the CDR3 with reference TRBV28 and TRBJ1-5 gives the whole variable domain DVKVTQSSRYLVKRTGEKVFLECVQDMDHENMFWYRQDPGLGLRLIYFSYDVKMKEKGDIPEGYSVSREKKERFSLILESASTNQTSMYLCASSLPRDRVPSNQPQHFGDGTRLSIL.

The V call is TRBV7-9, the J call TRBJ1-6, with D maybe TRBD1 (6 bases). Germline values: CDR1 SEHNR, CDR2 FQNEAQ (reference sequence). This CDR3 spans 17 amino acids. The V gene lost 5 bases and the J gene lost 3 bases, with 17 bases spanning the gap. DNA of the CDR3: TGTGCCAGCAGCATCGCTACAGGGACGGACTATAATTCACCCCTCCACTTT. Translation gives CASSIATGTDYNSPLHF.

This clone was recorded only once. This rearrangement joins TRBV2 to TRBJ2-5; maybe TRBD1 (5 bases). The CDR3 extends over 14 amino acids. With 7 bases removed from V and 5 bases from J, the gap between germline ends came to 17 bases. Germline-derived CDR1 and CDR2 are SNHLY and FYNNEI. The CDR3 bases are TGTGCCAGCATCCAAAGGGGTGGTTTGGAGACCCAGTACTTC. Protein product: CASIQRGGLETQYF.

This clone was observed once. J is TRBJ2-1 and V is TRBV19; 8 bases fit TRBD1. There are 15 residues in the CDR3. V was pared by 6 bases and J by 0 bases, with 4 bases of the junction left unmatched. Germline V gives CDR1 LNHDA, CDR2 SQIVND (reference sequence). CDR3 in DNA: TGTGCCAGTAGGCCGACAGGGGTCTCCTACAATGAGCAGTTCTTC. Protein product: CASRPTGVSYNEQFF.

CDR3 coding DNA: TGTGCCAGCAGCGAGGGACAGAGAGAGACCCAGTACTTC. Translation gives CASSEGQRETQYF. The rearrangement uses TRBV9 and TRBJ2-5; 7 nucleotides match TRBD1. This CDR3 region has 13 residues. Per the germline V gene, CDR1 is SGDLS and CDR2 is YYNGEE. V lost 3 bases to trimming and J lost 4 bases; unmatched junction nucleotides: 3.